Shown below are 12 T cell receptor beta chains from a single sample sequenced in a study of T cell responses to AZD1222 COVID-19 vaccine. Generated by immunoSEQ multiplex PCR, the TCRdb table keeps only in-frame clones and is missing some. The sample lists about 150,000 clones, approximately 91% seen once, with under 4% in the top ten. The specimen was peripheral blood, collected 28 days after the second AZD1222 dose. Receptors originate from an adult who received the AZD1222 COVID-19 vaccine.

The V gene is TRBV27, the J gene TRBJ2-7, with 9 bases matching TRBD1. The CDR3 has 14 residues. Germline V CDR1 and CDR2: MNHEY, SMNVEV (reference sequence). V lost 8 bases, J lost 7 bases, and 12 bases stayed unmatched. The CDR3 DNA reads TGTGCCAGCGAGCCGGGACAGGGCATATGGGAGCAGTACTTC. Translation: CASEPGQGIWEQYF.

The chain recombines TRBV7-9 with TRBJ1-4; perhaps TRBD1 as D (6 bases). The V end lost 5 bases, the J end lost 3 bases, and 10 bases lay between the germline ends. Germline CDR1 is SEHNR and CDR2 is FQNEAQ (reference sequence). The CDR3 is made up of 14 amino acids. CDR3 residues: CASSATGANEKLFF. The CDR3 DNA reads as TGTGCCAGCAGCGCGACAGGCGCTAATGAAAAACTGTTTTTT.

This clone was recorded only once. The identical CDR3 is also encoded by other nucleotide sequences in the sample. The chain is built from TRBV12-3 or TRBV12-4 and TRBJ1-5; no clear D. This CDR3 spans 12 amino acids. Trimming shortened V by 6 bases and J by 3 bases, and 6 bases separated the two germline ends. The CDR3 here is CASSPSNQPQHF. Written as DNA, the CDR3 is TGTGCCAGCAGCCCCTCCAATCAGCCCCAGCATTTT.

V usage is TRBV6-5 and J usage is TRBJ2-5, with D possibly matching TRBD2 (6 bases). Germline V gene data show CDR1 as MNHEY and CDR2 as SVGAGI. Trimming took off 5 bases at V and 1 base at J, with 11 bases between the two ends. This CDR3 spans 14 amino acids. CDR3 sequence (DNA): TGTGCCAGCAGTACTACTAGCCGCCAAGAGACCCAGTACTTC. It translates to CASSTTSRQETQYF.

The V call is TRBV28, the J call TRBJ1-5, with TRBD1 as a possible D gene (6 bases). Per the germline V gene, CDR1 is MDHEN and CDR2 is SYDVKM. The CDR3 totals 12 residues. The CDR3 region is CVSGASNQPQHF. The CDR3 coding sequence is TGTGTCTCGGGGGCTAGCAATCAGCCCCAGCATTTT.

The CDR3 here is CASKPQQGLAGGPGDTQYF. The CDR3 DNA follows: TGCGCCAGCAAACCCCAGCAGGGACTAGCGGGAGGGCCGGGGGATACGCAGTATTTT. The J gene is TRBJ2-3, the V gene TRBV23-1; 16 nucleotides line up with TRBD2. TRBV23-1 is an ORF, and what it does is uncertain. The CDR3 totals 19 residues. V was pared by 7 bases and J by 6 bases, with 16 bases of the junction left unmatched.

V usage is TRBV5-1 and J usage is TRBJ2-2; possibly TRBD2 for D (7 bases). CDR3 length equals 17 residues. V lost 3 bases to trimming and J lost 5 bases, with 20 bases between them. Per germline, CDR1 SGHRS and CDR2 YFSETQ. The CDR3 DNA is TGCGCCAGCAGCTGGTCGCCCGGGGGCGGGGGAACCGGGGAGCTGTTTTTT. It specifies CASSWSPGGGGTGELFF.

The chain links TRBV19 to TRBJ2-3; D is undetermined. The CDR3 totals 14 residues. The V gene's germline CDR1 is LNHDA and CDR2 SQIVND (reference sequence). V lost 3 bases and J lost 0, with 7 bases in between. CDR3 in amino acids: CASSIYGSTDTQYF. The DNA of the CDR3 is TGTGCCAGTAGTATCTACGGGAGCACAGATACGCAGTATTTT.

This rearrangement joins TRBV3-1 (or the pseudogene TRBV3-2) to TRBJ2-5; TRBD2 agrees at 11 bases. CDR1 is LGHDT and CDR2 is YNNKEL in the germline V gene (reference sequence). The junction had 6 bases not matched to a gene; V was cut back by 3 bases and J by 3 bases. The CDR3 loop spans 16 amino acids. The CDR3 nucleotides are TGTGCCAGCAGCCAGTTCGGGACTAGCGGAAAAGAGACCCAGTACTTC. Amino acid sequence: CASSQFGTSGKETQYF.

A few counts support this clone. The CDR3 DNA is TGTGCCAGCAGCTCAAGAGCTTTGTTGGGACGGCCTTACAATGAGCAGTTCTTC. Translated, it gives CASSSRALLGRPYNEQFF. The chain combines TRBV7-2 with TRBJ2-1, with D perhaps assigned TRBD1 or TRBD2 (5 bases each). This CDR3 spans 18 amino acids. Germline V gene lookup returns CDR1 SGHTA and CDR2 FQGNSA. Trimming stripped 4 bases from V and 4 bases from J, with 23 bases between.

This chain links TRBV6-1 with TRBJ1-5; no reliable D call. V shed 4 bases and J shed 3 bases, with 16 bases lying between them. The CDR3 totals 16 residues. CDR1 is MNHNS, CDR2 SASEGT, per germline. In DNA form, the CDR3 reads TGTGCCAGCAGTGTATGGCTCGGGCAGTCCAATCAGCCCCAGCATTTT. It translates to CASSVWLGQSNQPQHF.

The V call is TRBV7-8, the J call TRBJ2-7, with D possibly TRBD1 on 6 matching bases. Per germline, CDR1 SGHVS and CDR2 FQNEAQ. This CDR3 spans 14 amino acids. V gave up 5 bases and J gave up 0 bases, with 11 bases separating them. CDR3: CASSQDSSSYEQYF. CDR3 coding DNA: TGTGCCAGCAGCCAGGACAGCAGCTCCTACGAGCAGTACTTC.